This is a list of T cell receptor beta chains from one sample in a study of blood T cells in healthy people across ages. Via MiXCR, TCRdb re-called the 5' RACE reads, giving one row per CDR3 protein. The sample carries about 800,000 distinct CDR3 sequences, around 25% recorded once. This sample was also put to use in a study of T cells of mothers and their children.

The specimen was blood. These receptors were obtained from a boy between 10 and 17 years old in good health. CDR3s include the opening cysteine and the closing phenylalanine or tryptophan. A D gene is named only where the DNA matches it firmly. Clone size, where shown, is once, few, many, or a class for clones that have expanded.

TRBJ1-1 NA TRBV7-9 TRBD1 TGTGCCAGCAGCTTTGGGACAGCCATGAACACTGAAGCTTTCTTT CASSFGTAMNTEAFF
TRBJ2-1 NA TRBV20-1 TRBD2 TGCAGTGCGCCGGGGCGGGAGTTATTTAATGAGCAGTTCTTC CSAPGRELFNEQFF
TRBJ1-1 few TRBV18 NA TGTGCCAGCTCACCAGGGTTCCCTGAAGCTTTCTTT CASSPGFPEAFF
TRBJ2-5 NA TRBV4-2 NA TGTGCCAGCAGCCATGTCCCGGGACGATTC CASSHVPGRF
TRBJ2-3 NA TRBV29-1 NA TGCAGCGTTGAAAGTGGGGGGGCATCTACAGATACGCAGTATTTT CSVESGGASTDTQYF
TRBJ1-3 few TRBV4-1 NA TGCGCCAGCAGCCAGGGACGGGTCTCTGGAAACACCATATATTTT CASSQGRVSGNTIYF
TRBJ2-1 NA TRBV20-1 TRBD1 TGCAGTGCCCGAAGGGGGGACAGGCTCGACAATGGGCAGTTCTTC CSARRGDRLDNGQFF
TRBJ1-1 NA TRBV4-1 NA TGCGCCAGCAGCCAAGAGGGGAGGAACACTGAAGCTTTCTTT CASSQEGRNTEAFF
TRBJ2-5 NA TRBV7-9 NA TGTGCCAGCAGCGCCATAACCTTGCGGGAGACCCAGTACTTC CASSAITLRETQYF
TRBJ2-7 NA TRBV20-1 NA TGCAGTGCTAGAGCGGGGGATGAGCAGTACTTC CSARAGDEQYF
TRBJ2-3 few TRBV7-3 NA TGTGCCAGCAGCTTATACGGCGGGGGCACAGATACGCAGTATTTT CASSLYGGGTDTQYF
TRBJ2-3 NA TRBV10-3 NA TGTGCCATCAGCGATGTGGGGGGCCCAGATACGCAGTATTTT CAISDVGGPDTQYF
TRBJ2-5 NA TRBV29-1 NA TGCAGCGTTTTTAGGACCCTAGGGGAGACCCAGTACTTC CSVFRTLGETQYF
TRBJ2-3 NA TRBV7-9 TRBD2 TGTGCCAGCAGCTCGACTAGCGGGAGGGATACGCAGTATTTT CASSSTSGRDTQYF
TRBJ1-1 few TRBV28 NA TGTGCCAGCAGTTTTGGGTTGCGGGGGGACACTGAAGCTTTCTTT CASSFGLRGDTEAFF
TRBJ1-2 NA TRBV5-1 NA TGCGCCAGCAGCTTTGGTAGCTTTGGCTACACCTTC CASSFGSFGYTF
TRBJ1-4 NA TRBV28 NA TGTGCCAGCAGTTTATACGGACGGTCCAGGAATGAAAAACTGTTTTTT CASSLYGRSRNEKLFF